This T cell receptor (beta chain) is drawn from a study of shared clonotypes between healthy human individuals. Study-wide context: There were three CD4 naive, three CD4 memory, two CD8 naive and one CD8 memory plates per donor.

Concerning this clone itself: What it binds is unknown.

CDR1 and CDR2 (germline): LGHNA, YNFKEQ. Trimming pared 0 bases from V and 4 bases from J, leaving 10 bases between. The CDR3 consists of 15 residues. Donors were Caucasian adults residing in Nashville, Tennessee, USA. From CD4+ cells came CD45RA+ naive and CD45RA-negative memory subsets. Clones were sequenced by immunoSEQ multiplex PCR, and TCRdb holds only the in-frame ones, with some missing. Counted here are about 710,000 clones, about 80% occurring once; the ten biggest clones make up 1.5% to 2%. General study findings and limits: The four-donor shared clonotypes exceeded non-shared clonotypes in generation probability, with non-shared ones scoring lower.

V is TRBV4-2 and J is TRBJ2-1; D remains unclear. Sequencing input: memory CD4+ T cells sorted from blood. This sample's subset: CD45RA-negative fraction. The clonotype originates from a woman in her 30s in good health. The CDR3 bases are TGTGCCAGCAGCCAAGAAGACGACGATTACAATGAGCAGTTCTTC. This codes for CASSQEDDDYNEQFF.